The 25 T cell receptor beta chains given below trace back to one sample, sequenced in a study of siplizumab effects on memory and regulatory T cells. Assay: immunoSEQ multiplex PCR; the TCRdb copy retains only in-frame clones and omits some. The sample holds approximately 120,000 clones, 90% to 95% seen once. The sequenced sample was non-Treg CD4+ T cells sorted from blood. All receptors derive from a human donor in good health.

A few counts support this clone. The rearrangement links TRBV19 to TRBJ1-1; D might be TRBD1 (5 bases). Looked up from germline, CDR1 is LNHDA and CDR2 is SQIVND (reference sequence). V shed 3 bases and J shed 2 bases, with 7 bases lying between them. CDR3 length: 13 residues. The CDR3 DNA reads TGTGCCAGTAGTATGCAGGGTAACACTGAAGCTTTCTTT. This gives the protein CASSMQGNTEAFF.

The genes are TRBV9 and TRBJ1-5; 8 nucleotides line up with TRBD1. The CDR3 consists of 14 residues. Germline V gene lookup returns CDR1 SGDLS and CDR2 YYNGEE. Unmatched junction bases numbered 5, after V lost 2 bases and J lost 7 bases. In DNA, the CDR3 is TGTGCCAGCAGCGTCGGACAGGGTGGACAGCCCCAGCATTTT. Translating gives CASSVGQGGQPQHF.

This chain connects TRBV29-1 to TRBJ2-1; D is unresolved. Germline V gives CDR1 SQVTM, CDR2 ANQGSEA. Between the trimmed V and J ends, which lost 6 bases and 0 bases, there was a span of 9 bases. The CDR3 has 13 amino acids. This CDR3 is CSVQPFSYNEQFF. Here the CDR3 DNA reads TGCAGCGTACAGCCCTTCTCCTACAATGAGCAGTTCTTC.

CDR3 protein: CASSVPGLVNEQFF. CDR3 sequence (DNA): TGTGCCAGCAGCGTCCCGGGACTAGTCAATGAGCAGTTCTTC. The chain combines TRBV5-4 with TRBJ2-1; 8 bases are a match to TRBD2. The length of the CDR3 is 14 residues. Germline V gene lookup returns CDR1 SGHNT and CDR2 YYREEE (reference sequence). Losses at the gene ends were 4 bases for V and 6 bases for J; bases not matched to a gene: 6. The entire variable domain, with the rest obtained from reference TRBV5-4 and TRBJ2-1, is as follows: ETGVTQSPTHLIKTRGQQVTLRCSSQSGHNTVSWYQQALGQGPQFIFQYYREEENGRGNFPPRFSGLQFPNYSSELNVNALELDDSALYLCASSVPGLVNEQFFGPGTRLTVL.

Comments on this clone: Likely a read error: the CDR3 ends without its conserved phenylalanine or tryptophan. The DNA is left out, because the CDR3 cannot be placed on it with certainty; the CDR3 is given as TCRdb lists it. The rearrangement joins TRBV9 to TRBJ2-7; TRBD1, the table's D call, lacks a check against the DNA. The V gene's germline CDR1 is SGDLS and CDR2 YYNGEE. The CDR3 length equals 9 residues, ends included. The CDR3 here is CASTGDRED.

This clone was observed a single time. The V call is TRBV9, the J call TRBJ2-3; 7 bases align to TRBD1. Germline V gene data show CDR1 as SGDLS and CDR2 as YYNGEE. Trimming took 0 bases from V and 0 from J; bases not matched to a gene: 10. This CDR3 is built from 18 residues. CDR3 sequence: CASSVEIGGAGSTDTQYF. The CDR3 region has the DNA TGTGCCAGCAGCGTAGAGATAGGGGGCGCGGGTAGCACAGATACGCAGTATTTT.

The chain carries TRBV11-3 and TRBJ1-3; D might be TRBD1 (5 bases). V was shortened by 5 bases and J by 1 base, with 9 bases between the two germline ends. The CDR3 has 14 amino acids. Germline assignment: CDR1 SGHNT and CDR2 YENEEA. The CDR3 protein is CASSPKGSGNTIYF. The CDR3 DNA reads TGTGCCAGCAGCCCCAAGGGGTCTGGAAACACCATATATTTT.

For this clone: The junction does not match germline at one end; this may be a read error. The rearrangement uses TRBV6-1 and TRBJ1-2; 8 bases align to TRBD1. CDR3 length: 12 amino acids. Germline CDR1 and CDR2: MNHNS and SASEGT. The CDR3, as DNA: TGTGCCAGCAGTTTACAGGGGGTCACTTCGGAGTTC. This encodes CASSLQGVTSEF.

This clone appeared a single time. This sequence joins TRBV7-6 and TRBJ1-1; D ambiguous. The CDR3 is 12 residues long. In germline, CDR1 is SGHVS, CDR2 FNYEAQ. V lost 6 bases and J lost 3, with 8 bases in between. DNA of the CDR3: TGTGCCAGCAGGAGGAGAGACACTGAAGCTTTCTTT. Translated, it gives CASRRRDTEAFF.

This CDR3 is CSVALGPYEQYF. CDR3 sequence (DNA): TGCAGCGTTGCGCTGGGCCCCTACGAGCAGTACTTC. The rearrangement joins TRBV29-1 to TRBJ2-7; D remains ambiguous. V was trimmed by 4 bases and J by 2 bases, leaving 9 bases between them. The CDR3 consists of 12 residues. CDR1 SQVTM and CDR2 ANQGSEA come from the germline V gene.

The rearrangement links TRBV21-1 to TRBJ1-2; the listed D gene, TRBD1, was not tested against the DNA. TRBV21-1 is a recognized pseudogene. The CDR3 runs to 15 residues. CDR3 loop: CASSSRTGENYGYTF. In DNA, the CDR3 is TGTGCCAGCAGCTCTCGGACAGGAGAGAACTATGGCTACACCTTC.

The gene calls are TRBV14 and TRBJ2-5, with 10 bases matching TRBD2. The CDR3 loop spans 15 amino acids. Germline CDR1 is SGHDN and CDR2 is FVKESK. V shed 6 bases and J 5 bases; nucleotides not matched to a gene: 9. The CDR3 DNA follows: TGTGCCAGCAGGAACAGCGGGGGGGCCTGGGAGACCCAGTACTTC. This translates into CASRNSGGAWETQYF.

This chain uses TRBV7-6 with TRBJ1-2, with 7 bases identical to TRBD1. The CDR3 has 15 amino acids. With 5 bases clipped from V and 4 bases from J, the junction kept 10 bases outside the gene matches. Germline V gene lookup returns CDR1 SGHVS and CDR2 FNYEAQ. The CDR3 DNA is TGTGCCAGCAGCCCTCCTAACTGGGACAGCTATGGCTACACCTTC. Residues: CASSPPNWDSYGYTF.

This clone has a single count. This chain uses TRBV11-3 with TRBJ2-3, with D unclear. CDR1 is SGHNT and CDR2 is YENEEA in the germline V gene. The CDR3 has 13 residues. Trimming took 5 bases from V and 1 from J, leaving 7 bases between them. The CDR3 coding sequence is TGTGCCAGCAGCCGAGCACGCACAGATACGCAGTATTTT. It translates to CASSRARTDTQYF.

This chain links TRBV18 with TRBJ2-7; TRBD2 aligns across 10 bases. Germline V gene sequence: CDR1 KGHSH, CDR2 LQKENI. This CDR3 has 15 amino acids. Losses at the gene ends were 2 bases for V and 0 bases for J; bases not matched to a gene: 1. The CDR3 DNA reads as TGTGCCAGCTCACCAGGGACTAGCGACTCCTACGAGCAGTACTTC. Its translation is CASSPGTSDSYEQYF.

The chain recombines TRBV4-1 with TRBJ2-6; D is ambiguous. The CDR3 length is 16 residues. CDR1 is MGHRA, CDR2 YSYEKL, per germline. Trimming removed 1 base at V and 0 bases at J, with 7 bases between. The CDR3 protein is CASSQATVSGANVLTF. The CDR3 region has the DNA TGCGCCAGCAGCCAAGCGACGGTCTCTGGGGCCAACGTCCTGACTTTC.

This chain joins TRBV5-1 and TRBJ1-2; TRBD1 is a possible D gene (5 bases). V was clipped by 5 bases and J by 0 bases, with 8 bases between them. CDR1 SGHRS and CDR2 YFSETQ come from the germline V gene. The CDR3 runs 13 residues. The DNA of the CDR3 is TGCGCCAGCAGGGGACGGACTAACTATGGCTACACCTTC. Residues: CASRGRTNYGYTF.

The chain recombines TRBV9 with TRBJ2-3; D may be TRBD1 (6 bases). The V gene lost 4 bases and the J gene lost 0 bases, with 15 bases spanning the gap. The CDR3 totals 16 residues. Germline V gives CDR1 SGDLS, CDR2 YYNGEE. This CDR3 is CASSTRGHKSTDTQYF. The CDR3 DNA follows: TGTGCCAGCAGCACAAGGGGACACAAAAGCACAGATACGCAGTATTTT.

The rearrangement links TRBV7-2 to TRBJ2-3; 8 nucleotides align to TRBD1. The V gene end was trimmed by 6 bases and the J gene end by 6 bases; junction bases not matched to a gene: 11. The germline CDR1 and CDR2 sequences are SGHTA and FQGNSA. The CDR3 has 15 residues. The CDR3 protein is CASSQYRGRPDTQYF. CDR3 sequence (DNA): TGTGCCAGCAGTCAATACAGGGGGAGGCCGGATACGCAGTATTTT. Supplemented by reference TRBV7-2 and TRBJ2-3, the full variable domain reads GAGVSQSPSNKVTEKGKDVELRCDPISGHTALYWYRQSLGQGLEFLIYFQGNSAPDKSGLPSDRFSAERTGGSVSTLTIQRTQQEDSAVYLCASSQYRGRPDTQYFGPGTRLTVL.

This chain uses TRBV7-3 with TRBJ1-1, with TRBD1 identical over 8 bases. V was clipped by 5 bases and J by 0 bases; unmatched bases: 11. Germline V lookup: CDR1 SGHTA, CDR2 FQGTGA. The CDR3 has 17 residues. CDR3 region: CASSARGGQGMNTEAFF. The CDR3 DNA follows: TGTGCCAGCAGCGCCCGAGGCGGACAGGGCATGAACACTGAAGCTTTCTTT.

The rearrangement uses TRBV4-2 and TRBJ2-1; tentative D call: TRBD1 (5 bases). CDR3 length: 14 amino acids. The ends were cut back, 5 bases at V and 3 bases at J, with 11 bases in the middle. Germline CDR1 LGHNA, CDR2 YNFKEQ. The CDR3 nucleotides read TGTGCCAGCAGCTTGGACAATCTCTACAATGAGCAGTTCTTC. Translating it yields CASSLDNLYNEQFF.

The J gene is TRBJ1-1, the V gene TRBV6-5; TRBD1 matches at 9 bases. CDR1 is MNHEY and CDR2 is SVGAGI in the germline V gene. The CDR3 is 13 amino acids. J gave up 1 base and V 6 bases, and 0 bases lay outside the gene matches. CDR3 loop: CASRDRGNTEAFF. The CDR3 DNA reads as TGTGCCAGCAGGGACAGGGGGAACACTGAAGCTTTCTTT.

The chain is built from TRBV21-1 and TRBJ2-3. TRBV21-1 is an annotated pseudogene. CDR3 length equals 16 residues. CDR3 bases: TGTGCCAGCAGCAAAGTCGACAAGGGCTACACAGATACGCAGTATTTT. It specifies CASSKVDKGYTDTQYF.

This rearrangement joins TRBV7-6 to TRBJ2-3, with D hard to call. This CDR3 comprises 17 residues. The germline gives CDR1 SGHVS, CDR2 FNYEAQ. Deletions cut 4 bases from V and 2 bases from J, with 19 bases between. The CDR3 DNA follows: TGTGCCAGCAGCTCGCGCTTGACACGAGACAACACAGATACGCAGTATTTT. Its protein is CASSSRLTRDNTDTQYF.

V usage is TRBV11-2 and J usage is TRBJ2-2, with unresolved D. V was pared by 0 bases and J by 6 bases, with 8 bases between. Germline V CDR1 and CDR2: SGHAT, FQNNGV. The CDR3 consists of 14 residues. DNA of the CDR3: TGTGCCAGCAGCTTAGATCCGCGACCCGGGGAGCTGTTTTTT. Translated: CASSLDPRPGELFF.